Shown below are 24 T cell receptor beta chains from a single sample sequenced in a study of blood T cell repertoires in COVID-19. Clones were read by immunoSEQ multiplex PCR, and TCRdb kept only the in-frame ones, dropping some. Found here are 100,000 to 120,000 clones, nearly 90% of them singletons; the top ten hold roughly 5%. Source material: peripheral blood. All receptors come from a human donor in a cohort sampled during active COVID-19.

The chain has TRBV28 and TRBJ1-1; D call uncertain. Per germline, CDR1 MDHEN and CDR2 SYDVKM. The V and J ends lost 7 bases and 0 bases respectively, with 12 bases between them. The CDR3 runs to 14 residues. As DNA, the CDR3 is TGTGCCAGCACCCCCCCTGTCCTGAACACTGAAGCTTTCTTT. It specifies CASTPPVLNTEAFF.

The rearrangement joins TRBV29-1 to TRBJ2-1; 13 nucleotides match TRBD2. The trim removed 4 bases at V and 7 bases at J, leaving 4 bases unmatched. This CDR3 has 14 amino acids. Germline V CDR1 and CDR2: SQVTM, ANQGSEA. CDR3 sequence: CSVAGLAGANEQFF. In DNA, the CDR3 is TGCAGCGTTGCCGGACTAGCGGGAGCAAATGAGCAGTTCTTC.

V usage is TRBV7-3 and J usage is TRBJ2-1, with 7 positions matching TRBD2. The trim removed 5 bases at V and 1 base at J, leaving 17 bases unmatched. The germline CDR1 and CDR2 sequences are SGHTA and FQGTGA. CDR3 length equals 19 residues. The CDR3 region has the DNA TGTGCCAGCAGCCTCCTGGGCGGGAGTGATCCGGGTTCCTACAATGAGCAGTTCTTC. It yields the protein CASSLLGGSDPGSYNEQFF.

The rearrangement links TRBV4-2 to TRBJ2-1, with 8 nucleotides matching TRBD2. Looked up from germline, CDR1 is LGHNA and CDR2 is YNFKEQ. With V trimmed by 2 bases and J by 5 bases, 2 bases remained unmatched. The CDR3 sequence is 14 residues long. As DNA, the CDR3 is TGTGCCAGCAGCCAATACGGGGGGGACAATGAGCAGTTCTTC. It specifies CASSQYGGDNEQFF.

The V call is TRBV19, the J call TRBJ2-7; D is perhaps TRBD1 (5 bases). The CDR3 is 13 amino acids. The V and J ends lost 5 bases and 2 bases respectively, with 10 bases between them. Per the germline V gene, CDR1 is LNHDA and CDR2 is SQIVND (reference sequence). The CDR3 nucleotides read TGTGCCAGTAGTCCCACAGGTACCTACGAGCAGTACTTC. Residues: CASSPTGTYEQYF.

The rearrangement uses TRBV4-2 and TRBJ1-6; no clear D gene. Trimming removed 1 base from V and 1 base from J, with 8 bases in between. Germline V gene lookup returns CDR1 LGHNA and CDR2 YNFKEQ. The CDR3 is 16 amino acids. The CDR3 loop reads CASSQGETSYNSPLHF. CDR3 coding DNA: TGTGCCAGCAGCCAAGGAGAGACATCCTATAATTCACCCCTCCACTTT.

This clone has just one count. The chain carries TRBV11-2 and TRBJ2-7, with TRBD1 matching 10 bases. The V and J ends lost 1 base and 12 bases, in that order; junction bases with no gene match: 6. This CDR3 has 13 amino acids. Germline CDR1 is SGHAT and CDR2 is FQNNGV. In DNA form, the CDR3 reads TGTGCCAGCAGCTTAGTAGTAGGGACAGGGGTGTACTTC. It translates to CASSLVVGTGVYF. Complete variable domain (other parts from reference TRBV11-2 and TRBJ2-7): EAGVAQSPRYKIIEKRQSVAFWCNPISGHATLYWYQQILGQGPKLLIQFQNNGVVDDSQLPKDRFSAERLKGVDSTLKIQPAKLEDSAVYLCASSLVVGTGVYFGPGTRLTVT.

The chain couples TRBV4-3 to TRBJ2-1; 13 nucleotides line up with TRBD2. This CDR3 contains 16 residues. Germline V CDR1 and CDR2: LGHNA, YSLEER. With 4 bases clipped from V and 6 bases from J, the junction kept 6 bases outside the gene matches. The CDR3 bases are TGCGCCAGCAGCCTAGGACTAGCGGGAGAGTTCAATGAGCAGTTCTTC. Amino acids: CASSLGLAGEFNEQFF.

CDR3 sequence: CASSQAPTANEQFF. The CDR3 DNA reads TGCGCCAGCAGCCAAGCTCCGACAGCCAATGAGCAGTTCTTC. The chain employs TRBV4-1 and TRBJ2-1, with a tentative D call TRBD1 (5 bases). The germline V gene encodes CDR1 MGHRA and CDR2 YSYEKL. V was cut by 1 base and J by 6 bases, with 10 bases left in between. The CDR3 length is 14 residues.

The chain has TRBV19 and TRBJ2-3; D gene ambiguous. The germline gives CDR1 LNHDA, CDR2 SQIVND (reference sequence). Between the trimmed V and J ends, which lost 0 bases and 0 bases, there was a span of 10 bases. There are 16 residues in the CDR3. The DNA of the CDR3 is TGTGCCAGTAGTATAGACCCACTCCGGAGCACAGATACGCAGTATTTT. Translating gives CASSIDPLRSTDTQYF.

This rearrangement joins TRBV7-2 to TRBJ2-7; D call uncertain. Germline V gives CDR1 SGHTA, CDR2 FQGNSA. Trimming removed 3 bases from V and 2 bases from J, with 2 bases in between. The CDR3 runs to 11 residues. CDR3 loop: CASSFAYEQYF. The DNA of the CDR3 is TGTGCCAGCAGCTTCGCCTACGAGCAGTACTTC.

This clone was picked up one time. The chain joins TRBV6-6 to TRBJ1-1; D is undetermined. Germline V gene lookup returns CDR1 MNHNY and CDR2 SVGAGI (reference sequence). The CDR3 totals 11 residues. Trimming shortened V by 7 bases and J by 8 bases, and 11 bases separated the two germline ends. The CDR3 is CASTWTSEAFF. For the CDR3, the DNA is TGTGCCAGCACCTGGACTTCCGAAGCTTTCTTT.

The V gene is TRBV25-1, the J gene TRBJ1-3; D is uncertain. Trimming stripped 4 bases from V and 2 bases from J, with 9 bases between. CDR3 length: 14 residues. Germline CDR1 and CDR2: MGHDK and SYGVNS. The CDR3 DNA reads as TGTGCCAGCAGTGCTCCGAGGGCTGGAAACACCATATATTTT. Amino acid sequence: CASSAPRAGNTIYF.

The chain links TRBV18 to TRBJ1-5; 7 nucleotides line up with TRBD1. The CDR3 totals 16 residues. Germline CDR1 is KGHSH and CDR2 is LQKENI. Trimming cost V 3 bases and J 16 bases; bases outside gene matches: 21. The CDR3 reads CASSPSTGLEVGPKHF. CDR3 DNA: TGTGCCAGCTCACCTTCGACAGGGCTCGAGGTGGGCCCCAAACATTTT.

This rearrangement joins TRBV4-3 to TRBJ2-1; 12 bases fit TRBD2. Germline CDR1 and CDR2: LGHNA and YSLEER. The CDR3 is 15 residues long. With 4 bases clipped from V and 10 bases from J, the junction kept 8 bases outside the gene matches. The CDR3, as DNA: TGCGCCAGCAGCCCCGGGACTAGCGGGTCGTTGGAGCAGTTCTTC. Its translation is CASSPGTSGSLEQFF.

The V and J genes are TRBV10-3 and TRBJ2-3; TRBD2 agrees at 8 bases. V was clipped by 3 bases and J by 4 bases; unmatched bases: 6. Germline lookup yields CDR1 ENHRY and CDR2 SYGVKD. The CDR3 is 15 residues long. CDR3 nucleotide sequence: TGTGCCATCAGTGATCGCGGGGGGAAGGCAGATACGCAGTATTTT. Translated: CAISDRGGKADTQYF.

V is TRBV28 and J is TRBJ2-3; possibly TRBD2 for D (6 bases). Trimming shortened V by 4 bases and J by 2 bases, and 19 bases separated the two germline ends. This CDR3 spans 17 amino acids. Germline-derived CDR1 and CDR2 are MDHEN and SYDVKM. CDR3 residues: CASSSLLGTSYTDTQYF. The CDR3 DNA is TGTGCCAGCAGTTCCCTCTTAGGGACTTCCTACACAGATACGCAGTATTTT.

CDR3 sequence reads: CASSPQGGENTGELFF. The CDR3, as DNA: TGTGCCAGCAGCCCCCAGGGAGGGGAGAACACCGGGGAGCTGTTTTTT. V is TRBV7-2 and J is TRBJ2-2; 7 bases are a match to TRBD2. V shed 5 bases and J 1 base; nucleotides not matched to a gene: 7. Per the germline V gene, CDR1 is SGHTA and CDR2 is FQGNSA. This CDR3 is 16 amino acids long.

The CDR3 DNA is TGTGCCAGCAGTTACAACGGGGGATGGGGACAGCCCCAGCATTTT. Translated: CASSYNGGWGQPQHF. The chain couples TRBV6-2 or TRBV6-3 to TRBJ1-5; D is perhaps TRBD1 (5 bases). V lost 2 bases and J 7 bases, leaving 15 bases between the germline ends. Germline loops: CDR1 MNHEY, CDR2 SVGEGT. The CDR3 consists of 15 residues.

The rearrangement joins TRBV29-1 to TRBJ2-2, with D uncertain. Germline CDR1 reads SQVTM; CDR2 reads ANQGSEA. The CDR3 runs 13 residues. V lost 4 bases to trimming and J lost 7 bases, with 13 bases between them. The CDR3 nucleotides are TGCAGCGTTGTTGGGCAGGCAGACGGGGAGCTGTTTTTT. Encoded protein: CSVVGQADGELFF.

The CDR3 here is CASSEGDRANTEAFF. DNA of the CDR3: TGTGCCAGCAGTGAAGGTGACAGGGCGAACACTGAAGCTTTCTTT. This rearrangement joins TRBV6-1 to TRBJ1-1; 7 positions agree with TRBD1. Germline values: CDR1 MNHNS, CDR2 SASEGT. The CDR3 covers 15 residues. Unmatched junction bases numbered 3, after V lost 1 base and J lost 1 base.

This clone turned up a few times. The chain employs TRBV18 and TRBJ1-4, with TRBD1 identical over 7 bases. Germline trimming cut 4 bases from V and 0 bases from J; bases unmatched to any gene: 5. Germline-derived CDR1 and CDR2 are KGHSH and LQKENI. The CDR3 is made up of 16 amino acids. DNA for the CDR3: TGTGCCAGCTCACGCCCCAGGGGGGCAACTAATGAAAAACTGTTTTTT. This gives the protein CASSRPRGATNEKLFF.

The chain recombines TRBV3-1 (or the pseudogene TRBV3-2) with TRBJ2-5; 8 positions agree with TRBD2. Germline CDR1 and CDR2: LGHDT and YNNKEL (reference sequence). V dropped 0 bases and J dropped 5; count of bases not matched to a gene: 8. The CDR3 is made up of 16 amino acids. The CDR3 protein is CASSQDMSGGKETQYF. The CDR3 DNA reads TGTGCCAGCAGCCAAGATATGTCGGGGGGGAAGGAGACCCAGTACTTC.

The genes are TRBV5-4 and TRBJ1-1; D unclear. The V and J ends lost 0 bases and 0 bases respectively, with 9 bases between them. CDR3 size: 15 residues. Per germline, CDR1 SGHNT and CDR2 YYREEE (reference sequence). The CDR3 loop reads CASSLEPEVNTEAFF. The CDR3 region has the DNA TGTGCCAGCAGCTTGGAGCCGGAGGTGAACACTGAAGCTTTCTTT.